Sequencing of this T cell receptor beta chain was carried out in a study of blood T cell repertoires in COVID-19. Original analysis: How many nucleated cells were present was estimated from reference gene primer amplification. TCRdb keeps only in-frame clones here, not all; method: immunoSEQ multiplex PCR. Clone size and the V and J calls come from that table; the DNA yielded D and trimming. The sample contains some 48,000 clones, around 86% of which appear only once. The germline V gene encodes CDR1 SGHDT and CDR2 YYEEEE. The CDR3 runs to 17 residues. V lost 3 bases to trimming and J lost 3 bases; unmatched junction nucleotides: 11.

Sequencing used peripheral blood. The gene calls are TRBV5-6 and TRBJ2-1, with 8 bases matching TRBD1. The TCR originated in a woman at least 80 years old with acute or convalescent COVID-19. The CDR3 loop is CASSSLTGAHLYNEQFF. In DNA, the CDR3 is TGTGCCAGCAGCTCCCTGACAGGGGCTCATCTCTACAATGAGCAGTTCTTC. The full variable domain, in which reference TRBV5-6 and TRBJ2-1 provide the parts outside the CDR3, is DAGVTQSPTHLIKTRGQQVTLRCSPKSGHDTVSWYQQALGQGPQFIFQYYEEEERQRGNFPDRFSGHQFPNYSSELNVNALLLGDSALYLCASSSLTGAHLYNEQFFGPGTRLTVL.